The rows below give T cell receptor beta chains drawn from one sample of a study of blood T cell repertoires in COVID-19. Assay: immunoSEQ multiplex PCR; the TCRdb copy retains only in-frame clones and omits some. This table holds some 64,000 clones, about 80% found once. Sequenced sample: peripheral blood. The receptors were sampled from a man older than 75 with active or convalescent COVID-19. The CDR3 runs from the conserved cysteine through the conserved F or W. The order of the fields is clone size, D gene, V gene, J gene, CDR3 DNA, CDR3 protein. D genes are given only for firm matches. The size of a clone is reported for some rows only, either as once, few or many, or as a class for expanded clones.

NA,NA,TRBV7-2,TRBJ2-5,TGTGCCAGCACTACGGGGTTTACTACCCAGTACTTC,CASTTGFTTQYF
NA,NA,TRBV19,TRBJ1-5,TGTGCCAGTAGTATAGCATTGAGTCAGCCCCAGCATTTT,CASSIALSQPQHF
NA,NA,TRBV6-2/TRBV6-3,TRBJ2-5,TGTGCCAGCAGTTACATCAGGGAGACCCAGTACTTC,CASSYIRETQYF
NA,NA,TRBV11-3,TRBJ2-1,TGTGCCAGCAGCTTATATGGCGGCACGGGGCAGTTCTTC,CASSLYGGTGQFF
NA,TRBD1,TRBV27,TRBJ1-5,TGTGCCAGCAGCTACAGGGGGCATCAGCCCCAGCATTTT,CASSYRGHQPQHF
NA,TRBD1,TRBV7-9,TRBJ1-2,TGTGCCAGCAGCTTTTCAGGGGGCAACTATGGCTACACCTTC,CASSFSGGNYGYTF
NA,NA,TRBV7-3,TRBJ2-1,TGTGCCAGCAGCTGGGGAGGTTACAATGAGCAGTTCTTC,CASSWGGYNEQFF
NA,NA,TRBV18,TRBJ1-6,TGTGCCAGCTCACCACCGGGACAACAGAATTCACCCCTCCACTTT,CASSPPGQQNSPLHF
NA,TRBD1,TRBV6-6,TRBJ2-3,TGTGCCAGCAGTTCCGGACAGGGGGTGTTTGATACGCAGTATTTT,CASSSGQGVFDTQYF
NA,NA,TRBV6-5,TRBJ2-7,TGTGCCAGTACAGGGAACTACGAGCAGTACTTC,CASTGNYEQYF
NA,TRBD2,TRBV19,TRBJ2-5,TGTGCCAGTAGTCCGTCAAGCGGGGGGGCCCGAGAGACCCAGTACTTC,CASSPSSGGARETQYF
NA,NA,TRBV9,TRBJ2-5,TGTGCCAGCAGCGACCGGTCCGAGACCCAGTACTTC,CASSDRSETQYF
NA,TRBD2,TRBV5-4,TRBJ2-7,TGTGCCAGCAGCTTGGAAGTCGGACTAGCGGGAGTTAGAGAGCAGTACTTC,CASSLEVGLAGVREQYF
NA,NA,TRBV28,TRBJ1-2,TGTGCCAGCAGTTTCAGGAGGGCTGGCTACACCTTC,CASSFRRAGYTF
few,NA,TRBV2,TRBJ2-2,TGTGCCAGCAGTGGAATCGGCACCGGGGAGCTGTTTTTT,CASSGIGTGELFF
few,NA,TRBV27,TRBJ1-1,TGTGCCAGCAGTGCCGACTTTAACACTGAAGCTTTCTTT,CASSADFNTEAFF
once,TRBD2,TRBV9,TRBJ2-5,TGTGCCAGCAGCGCAAGACTAGCGGGGTTGCAAGAGACCCAGTACTTC,CASSARLAGLQETQYF
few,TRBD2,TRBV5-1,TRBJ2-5,TGCGCCAGCAGCTTGTTGGCTAGCGGGACCCAAGAGACCCAGTACTTC,CASSLLASGTQETQYF
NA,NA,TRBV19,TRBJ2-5,TGTGCCAGTAGTATCCCGGGACTGTCGTACTTC,CASSIPGLSYF
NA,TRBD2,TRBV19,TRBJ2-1,TGTGCCAGTAGTGCCCCGGGACTAGCGGGGGCCAATGAGCAGTTCTTC,CASSAPGLAGANEQFF
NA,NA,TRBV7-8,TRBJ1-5,TGTGCCAGCAGCTTGGAGATTTATCAGCCCCAGCATTTT,CASSLEIYQPQHF
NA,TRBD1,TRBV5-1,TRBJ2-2,TGCGCCAGCAATTCCCAGGGGGCTACCGGGGAGCTGTTTTTT,CASNSQGATGELFF
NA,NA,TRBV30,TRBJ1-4,TGTGCCTGGAGTGTACAGGGATACTCAACTAATGAAAAACTGTTTTTT,CAWSVQGYSTNEKLFF
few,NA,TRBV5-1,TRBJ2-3,TGCGCCAGCCAGCCTAGGATCGGACAGAGCACAGATACGCAGTATTTT,CASQPRIGQSTDTQYF
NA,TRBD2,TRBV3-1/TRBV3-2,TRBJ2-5,TGTGCCAGCAGCTTAAGGCGGGGGGATCCAGAGACCCAGTACTTC,CASSLRRGDPETQYF
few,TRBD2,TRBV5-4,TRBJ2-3,TGTGCCAGCAGCTTTGAGCATATGGGGGGGAGTGATACGCAGTATTTT,CASSFEHMGGSDTQYF
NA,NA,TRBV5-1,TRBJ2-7,TGCGCCAGCAGCTTGGAACTCCCCTCCTACGAGCAGTACTTC,CASSLELPSYEQYF
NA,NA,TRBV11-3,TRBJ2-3,TGTGCCAGCAGCTTAGCAGGGAGCACAGATACGCAGTATTTT,CASSLAGSTDTQYF
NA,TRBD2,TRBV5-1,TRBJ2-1,TGCGCCAGCAGCTTGCGGGGGGGTGTTGATTTGGAGCAGTTCTTC,CASSLRGGVDLEQFF
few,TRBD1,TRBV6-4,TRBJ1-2,TGTGCCAGCAGTCCCGGGACAGGAAGAATTAACTATGGCTACACCTTC,CASSPGTGRINYGYTF
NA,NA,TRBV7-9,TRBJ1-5,TGTGCCAGCAGCCATGACACGCTCTATCAGCCCCAGCATTTT,CASSHDTLYQPQHF
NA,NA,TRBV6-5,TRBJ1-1,TGTGCCAGCAGTTACACTGGACAGAACGGAATTCGGGCTTTCTTT,CASSYTGQNGIRAFF
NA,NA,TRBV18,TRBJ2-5,TGTGCCAGCTCCAACCAAGAGACCCAGTACTTC,CASSNQETQYF
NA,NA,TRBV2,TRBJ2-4,TGTGCCAGCCGAATCAATGGCGGAAACATTCAGTACTTC,CASRINGGNIQYF
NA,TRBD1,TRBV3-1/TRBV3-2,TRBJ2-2,TGTGCCAGCAGCAAGAACAGGGGGCGACGGACCGGGGAGCTGTTTTTT,CASSKNRGRRTGELFF
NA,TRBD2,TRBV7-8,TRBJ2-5,TGTGCCAGCAGCGCACGGGGGGTAAGGAGCGACCAAGAGACCCAGTACTTC,CASSARGVRSDQETQYF
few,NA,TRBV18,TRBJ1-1,TGTGCCAGCTCACCAGGCGGGATAGATCTTGAAGCTTTCTTT,CASSPGGIDLEAFF
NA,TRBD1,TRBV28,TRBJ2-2,TGTGCCAGCAGGCGATCGGGGACAGGGGAAATCACCGGGGAGCTGTTTTTT,CASRRSGTGEITGELFF
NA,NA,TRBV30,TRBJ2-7,TGTGCCTGGAGTTATCCGGGAACGGACGAGCAGTACTTC,CAWSYPGTDEQYF
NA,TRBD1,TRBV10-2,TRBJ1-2,TGCGCCAGCAGGTCCCGGGACAGGCGCGAAGGGTATGGCTACACCTTC,CASRSRDRREGYGYTF
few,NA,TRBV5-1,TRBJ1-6,TGCGCCAGCAGCTTGGCCGGGGTCCCCGGGGATAATTCACCCCTCCACTTT,CASSLAGVPGDNSPLHF
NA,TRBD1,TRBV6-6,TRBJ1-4,TGTGCCAGCAGTTACGTGGACAGGGAACTGTTTTTT,CASSYVDRELFF
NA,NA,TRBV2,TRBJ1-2,TGTGCCAGCACAGCGCAGTATGGCTACACCTTC,CASTAQYGYTF
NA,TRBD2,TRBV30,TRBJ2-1,TGTGCCTGGAGTGTATCGTTTGCGGGAGGCGACAATGAGCAGTTCTTC,CAWSVSFAGGDNEQFF
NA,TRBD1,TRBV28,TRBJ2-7,TGTGCCAGCAGTTTATATAGCGGGACAGGGGTACTGGAGCAGTACTTC,CASSLYSGTGVLEQYF
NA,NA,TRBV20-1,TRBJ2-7,TGCAGTGCTAGTCGGCCAGCGGGCTCCTCCTACGAGCAGTACTTC,CSASRPAGSSYEQYF
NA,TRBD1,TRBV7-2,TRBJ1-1,TGTGCCAGCAGCTTACCGACAGGGGGCACTGAAGCTTTCTTT,CASSLPTGGTEAFF
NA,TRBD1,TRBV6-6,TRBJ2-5,TGTGCCAGCAGCAGGGGGCCTGGAGAGACCCAGTACTTC,CASSRGPGETQYF
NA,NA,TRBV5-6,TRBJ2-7,TGTGCCAGCAGCTACACGGGCGAGCAGTACTTC,CASSYTGEQYF
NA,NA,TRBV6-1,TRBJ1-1,TGTGCCAGCAGTGAGACGGCCGAGCGCGCTGAAGCTTTCTTT,CASSETAERAEAFF
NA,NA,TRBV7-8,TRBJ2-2,TGTGCCAGCAGCTTAGGGCACACCGGGGAGCTGTTTTTT,CASSLGHTGELFF